These 14 T cell receptor beta chains were all obtained from the same sample, sequenced in a study of cytomegalovirus exposure and HLA in healthy donors (TCRdb year 2017). Libraries were prepared through the immunoSEQ multiplex PCR assay. In its TCRdb copy, this immuneACCESS table keeps in-frame sequences only and misses some clones. Where compared with another copy, unresolved V genes explain less than half of these, and the others have no known cause. Counted in this sample were roughly 80,000 clones; less than 95% of them appeared once. The ten top clones hold 3% to 4% of the sample. Material for sequencing was PBMCs. These receptors all come from a woman between 18 and 29 years old in good health and CMV-seropositive.

V gene TRBV6-6 combines with J gene TRBJ2-7; a weak D match, TRBD2 (6 bases). Germline V gene sequence: CDR1 MNHNY, CDR2 SVGAGI (reference sequence). The germline V and J ends were trimmed by 5 bases and 6 bases, with 11 bases remaining between them. The CDR3 is 12 amino acids. The CDR3: CASSPGLIEQYF. CDR3 DNA sequence: TGTGCCAGCAGTCCAGGACTAATCGAGCAGTACTTC.

CDR3: CASSERRTVNTEAFF. CDR3 nucleotide sequence: TGTGCCAGCAGTGAGAGAAGGACAGTGAACACTGAAGCTTTCTTT. The chain couples TRBV6-4 to TRBJ1-1; possible D gene TRBD1, 6 bases. CDR3 length: 15 amino acids. The germline gives CDR1 MRHNA, CDR2 SNTAGT. V lost 3 bases to trimming and J lost 0 bases, with 11 bases between them.

V gene TRBV7-9 combines with J gene TRBJ2-7; D possibly corresponds to TRBD1 (6 bases). Germline-derived CDR1 and CDR2 are SEHNR and FQNEAQ (reference sequence). The V end was cut by 3 bases, the J end by 5 bases, with 20 bases between. This CDR3 is built from 16 residues. The CDR3 bases are TGTGCCAGCAGCTTTGCCTATAGCAGGGACAACCACGAGCAGTACTTC. Protein: CASSFAYSRDNHEQYF.

The genes are TRBV30 and TRBJ1-3; possible D gene TRBD1, 5 bases. The CDR3 is made up of 13 amino acids. V lost 7 bases, J lost 0 bases, and 10 bases lay in between. Germline CDR1 reads GTSNPN; CDR2 reads SVGIG (reference sequence). The CDR3 here is CASHRNSGNTIYF. The CDR3 DNA reads TGTGCCTCCCACAGGAACTCTGGAAACACCATATATTTT.

V gene TRBV6-5 combines with J gene TRBJ1-6; D is uncertain. In germline, CDR1 is MNHEY, CDR2 SVGAGI. Between the trimmed V and J ends, which lost 2 bases and 6 bases, there was a span of 11 bases. There are 15 residues in the CDR3. The CDR3 protein is CASSYADRGNSPLHF. The CDR3 DNA reads as TGTGCCAGCAGTTACGCCGACCGGGGTAATTCACCCCTCCACTTT.

The genes are TRBV7-3 and TRBJ1-3; D might be TRBD1 (5 bases). The CDR3 extends over 16 amino acids. In germline, CDR1 is SGHTA, CDR2 FQGTGA. V shed 5 bases and J shed 2 bases, with 16 bases lying between them. The CDR3 region is CASSPHSPGTGNTIYF. The CDR3 DNA follows: TGTGCCAGCAGCCCCCACTCGCCAGGGACTGGAAACACCATATATTTT.

The rearrangement links TRBV9 to TRBJ1-6; no clear D gene. Deletions cut 1 base from V and 2 bases from J, with 7 bases between. Germline V gives CDR1 SGDLS, CDR2 YYNGEE. This CDR3 has 15 amino acids. CDR3 residues: CASSVSGTYNSPLHF. CDR3 DNA: TGTGCCAGCAGCGTAAGCGGGACCTATAATTCACCCCTCCACTTT.

The V and J genes are TRBV6-5 and TRBJ1-3, with unresolved D. The germline gives CDR1 MNHEY, CDR2 SVGAGI. V was clipped by 0 bases and J by 0 bases, with 3 bases between them. The CDR3 spans 14 residues. In DNA form, the CDR3 reads TGTGCCAGCAGTTACTCGAGCTCTGGAAACACCATATATTTT. Protein product: CASSYSSSGNTIYF.

The rearrangement uses TRBV7-8 and TRBJ2-6; perhaps TRBD2 as D (6 bases). This CDR3 comprises 17 residues. V was trimmed by 6 bases and J by 7 bases, leaving 22 bases between them. CDR1 SGHVS and CDR2 FQNEAQ come from the germline V gene. CDR3 protein: CASREGRVSWVANVLTF. The CDR3 region has the DNA TGTGCCAGCAGGGAGGGGCGAGTCTCCTGGGTAGCCAACGTCCTGACTTTC.

V is TRBV2 and J is TRBJ2-7; the D is unclear. V was pared by 1 base and J by 3 bases, with 10 bases between. Germline V gene sequence: CDR1 SNHLY, CDR2 FYNNEI. The CDR3 contains 14 residues. The CDR3: CASSEGLESYEQYF. CDR3 coding DNA: TGTGCCAGCAGTGAAGGGCTAGAGAGCTACGAGCAGTACTTC. The entire variable domain, with the rest obtained from reference TRBV2 and TRBJ2-7, is as follows: EPEVTQTPSHQVTQMGQEVILRCVPISNHLYFYWYRQILGQKVEFLVSFYNNEISEKSEIFDDQFSVERPDGSNFTLKIRSTKLEDSAMYFCASSEGLESYEQYFGPGTRLTVT.

This clone was observed once. The V call is TRBV10-3, the J call TRBJ2-2, with 8 bases lining up with TRBD1. Losses at the gene ends were 2 bases for V and 4 bases for J; bases not matched to a gene: 3. This CDR3 has 15 residues. Germline V gene lookup returns CDR1 ENHRY and CDR2 SYGVKD. CDR3 nucleotides: TGTGCCATCAGTGAGGGACAGGGTATCACCGGGGAGCTGTTTTTT. Amino acid sequence: CAISEGQGITGELFF.

This sequence joins TRBV2 and TRBJ1-4; TRBD1 matches at 8 bases. The CDR3 extends over 13 amino acids. V lost 6 bases and J lost 4; bases outside the gene matches: 1. Germline V gene sequence: CDR1 SNHLY, CDR2 FYNNEI. The CDR3 loop is CASSRGLNEKLFF. The CDR3 DNA follows: TGTGCCAGCAGCAGGGGGCTTAATGAAAAACTGTTTTTT.

V usage is TRBV5-1 and J usage is TRBJ2-2; D perhaps matches TRBD2 (5 bases). The V gene lost 3 bases and the J gene lost 6 bases, with 9 bases spanning the gap. In germline, CDR1 is SGHRS, CDR2 YFSETQ. The CDR3 consists of 13 residues. DNA for the CDR3: TGCGCCAGCAGCTCAGGACTGCCCGGGGAGCTGTTTTTT. Protein product: CASSSGLPGELFF.

Only a few counts were recorded for this clone. V and J are TRBV7-3 and TRBJ1-6, with D maybe TRBD1 (5 bases). The CDR3 runs 13 residues. CDR1 is SGHTA, CDR2 FQGTGA, per germline. V shed 2 bases and J shed 13 bases, with 12 bases lying between them. CDR3 nucleotide sequence: TGTGCCAGCAGCTTAGACTCTGGGGGGCCCCTCCACTTT. The encoded protein is CASSLDSGGPLHF.